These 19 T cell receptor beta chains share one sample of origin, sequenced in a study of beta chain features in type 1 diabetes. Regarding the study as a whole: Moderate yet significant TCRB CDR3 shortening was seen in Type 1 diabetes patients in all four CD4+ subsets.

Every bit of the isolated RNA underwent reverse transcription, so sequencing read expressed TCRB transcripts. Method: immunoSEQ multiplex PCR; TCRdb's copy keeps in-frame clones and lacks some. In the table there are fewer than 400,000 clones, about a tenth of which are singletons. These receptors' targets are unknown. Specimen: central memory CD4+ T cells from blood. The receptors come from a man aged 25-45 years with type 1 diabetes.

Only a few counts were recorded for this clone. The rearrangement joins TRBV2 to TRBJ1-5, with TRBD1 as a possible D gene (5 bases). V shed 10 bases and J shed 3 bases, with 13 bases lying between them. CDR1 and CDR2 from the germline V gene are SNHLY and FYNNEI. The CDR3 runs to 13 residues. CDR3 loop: CATSSDTNQPQHF. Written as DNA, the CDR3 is TGTGCCACCTCTTCGGACACCAATCAGCCCCAGCATTTT.

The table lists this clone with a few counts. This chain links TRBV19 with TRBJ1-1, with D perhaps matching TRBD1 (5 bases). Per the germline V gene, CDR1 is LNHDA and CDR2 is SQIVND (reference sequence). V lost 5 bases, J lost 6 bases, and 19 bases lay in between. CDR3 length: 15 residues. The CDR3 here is CASSPGIGGFAEAFF. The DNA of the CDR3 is TGTGCCAGTAGTCCCGGGATCGGGGGTTTCGCTGAAGCTTTCTTT.

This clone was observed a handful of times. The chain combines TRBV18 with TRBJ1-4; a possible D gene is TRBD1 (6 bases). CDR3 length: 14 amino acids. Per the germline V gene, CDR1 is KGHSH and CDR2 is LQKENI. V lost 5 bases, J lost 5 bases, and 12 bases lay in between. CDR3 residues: CASSSSGQNEKLFF. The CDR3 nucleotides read TGTGCCAGCTCATCCTCTGGACAGAATGAAAAACTGTTTTTT.

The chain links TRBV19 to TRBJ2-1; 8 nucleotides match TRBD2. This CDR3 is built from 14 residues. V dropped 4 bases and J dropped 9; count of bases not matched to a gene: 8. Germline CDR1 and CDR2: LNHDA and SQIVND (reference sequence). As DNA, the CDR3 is TGTGCCAGTAGTACCCAATCGGGAGGGTCTGAGCAGTTCTTC. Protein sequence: CASSTQSGGSEQFF.

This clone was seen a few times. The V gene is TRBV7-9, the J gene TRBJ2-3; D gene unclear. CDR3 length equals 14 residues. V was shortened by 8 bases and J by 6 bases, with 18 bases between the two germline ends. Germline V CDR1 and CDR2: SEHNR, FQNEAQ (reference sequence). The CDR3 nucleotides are TGTGCCAGCTCCCTTAGGTTCCCACGGGATACGCAGTATTTT. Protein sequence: CASSLRFPRDTQYF.

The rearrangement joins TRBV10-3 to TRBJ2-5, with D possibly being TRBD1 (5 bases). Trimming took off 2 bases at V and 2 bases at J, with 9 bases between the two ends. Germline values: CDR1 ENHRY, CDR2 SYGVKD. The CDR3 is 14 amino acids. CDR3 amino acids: CAISEKTVQETQYF. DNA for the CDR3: TGTGCCATCAGTGAGAAGACAGTTCAAGAGACCCAGTACTTC.

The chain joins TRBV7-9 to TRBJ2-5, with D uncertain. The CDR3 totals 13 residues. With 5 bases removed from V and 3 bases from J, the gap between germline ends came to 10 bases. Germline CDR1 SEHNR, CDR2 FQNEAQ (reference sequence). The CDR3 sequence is CASSPYYEETQYF. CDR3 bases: TGTGCCAGCAGCCCATACTACGAAGAGACCCAGTACTTC.

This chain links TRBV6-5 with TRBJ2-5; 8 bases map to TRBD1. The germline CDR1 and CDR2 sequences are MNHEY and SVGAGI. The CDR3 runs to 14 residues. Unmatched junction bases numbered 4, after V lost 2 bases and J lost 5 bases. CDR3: CASSYRGQAETQYF. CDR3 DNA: TGTGCCAGCAGTTACCGGGGACAGGCGGAGACCCAGTACTTC.

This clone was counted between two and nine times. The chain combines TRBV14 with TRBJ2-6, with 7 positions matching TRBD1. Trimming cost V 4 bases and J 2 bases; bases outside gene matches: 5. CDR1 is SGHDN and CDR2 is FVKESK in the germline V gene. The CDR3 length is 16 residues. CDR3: CASSPGQDAGANVLTF. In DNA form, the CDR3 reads TGTGCCAGCAGCCCTGGACAGGACGCTGGGGCCAACGTCCTGACTTTC.

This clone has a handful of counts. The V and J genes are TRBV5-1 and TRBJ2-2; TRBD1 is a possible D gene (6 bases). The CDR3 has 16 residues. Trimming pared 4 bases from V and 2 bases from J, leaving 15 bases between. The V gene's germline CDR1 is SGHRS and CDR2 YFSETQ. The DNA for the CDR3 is TGCGCCAGCAGCAAACAGGGCATGGGTAACACCGGGGAGCTGTTTTTT. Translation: CASSKQGMGNTGELFF.

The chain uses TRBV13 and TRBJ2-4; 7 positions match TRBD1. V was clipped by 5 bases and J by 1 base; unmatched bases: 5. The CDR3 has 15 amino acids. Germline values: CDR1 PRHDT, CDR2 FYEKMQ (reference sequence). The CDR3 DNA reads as TGTGCCAGCAGCGGAACACAGGGGGCCAAAAACATTCAGTACTTC. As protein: CASSGTQGAKNIQYF.

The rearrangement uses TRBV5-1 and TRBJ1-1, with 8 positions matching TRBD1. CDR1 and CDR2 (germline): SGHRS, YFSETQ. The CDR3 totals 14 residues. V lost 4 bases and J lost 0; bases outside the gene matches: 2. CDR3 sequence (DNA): TGCGCCAGCAGCATACAGGGGGTGAACACTGAAGCTTTCTTT. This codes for CASSIQGVNTEAFF.

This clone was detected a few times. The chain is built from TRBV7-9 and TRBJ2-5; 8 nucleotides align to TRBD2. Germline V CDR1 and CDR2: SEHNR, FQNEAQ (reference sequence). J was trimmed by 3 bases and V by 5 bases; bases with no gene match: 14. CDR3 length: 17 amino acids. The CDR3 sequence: CASSAGASSGVEETQYF. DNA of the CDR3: TGTGCCAGCAGCGCCGGAGCGAGTAGCGGGGTCGAAGAGACCCAGTACTTC. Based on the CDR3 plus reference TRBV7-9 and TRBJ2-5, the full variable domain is DTGVSQNPRHKITKRGQNVTFRCDPISEHNRLYWYRQTLGQGPEFLTYFQNEAQLEKSRLLSDRFSAERPKGSFSTLEIQRTEQGDSAMYLCASSAGASSGVEETQYFGPGTRLLVL.

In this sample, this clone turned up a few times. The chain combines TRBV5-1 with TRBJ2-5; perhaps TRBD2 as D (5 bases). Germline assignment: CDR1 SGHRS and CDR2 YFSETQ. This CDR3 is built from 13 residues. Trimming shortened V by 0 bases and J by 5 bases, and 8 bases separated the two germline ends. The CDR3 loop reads CASSLASHETQYF. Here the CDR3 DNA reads TGCGCCAGCAGCTTGGCTAGCCACGAGACCCAGTACTTC. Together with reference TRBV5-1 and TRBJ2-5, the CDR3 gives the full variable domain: KAGVTQTPRYLIKTRGQQVTLSCSPISGHRSVSWYQQTPGQGLQFLFEYFSETQRNKGNFPGRFSGRQFSNSRSEMNVSTLELGDSALYLCASSLASHETQYFGPGTRLLVL.

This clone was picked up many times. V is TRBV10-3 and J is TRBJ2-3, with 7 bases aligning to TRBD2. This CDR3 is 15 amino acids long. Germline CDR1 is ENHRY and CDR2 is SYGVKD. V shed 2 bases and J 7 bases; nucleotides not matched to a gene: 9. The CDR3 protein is CAISEKSSGTNTQYF. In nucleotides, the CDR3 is TGTGCCATCAGTGAGAAGTCTAGCGGCACGAATACGCAGTATTTT.

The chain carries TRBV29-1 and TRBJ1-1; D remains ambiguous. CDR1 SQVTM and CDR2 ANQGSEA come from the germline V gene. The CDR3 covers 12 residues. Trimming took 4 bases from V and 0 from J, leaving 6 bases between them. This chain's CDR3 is CSVGILNTEAFF. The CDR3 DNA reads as TGCAGCGTTGGAATTCTGAACACTGAAGCTTTCTTT.

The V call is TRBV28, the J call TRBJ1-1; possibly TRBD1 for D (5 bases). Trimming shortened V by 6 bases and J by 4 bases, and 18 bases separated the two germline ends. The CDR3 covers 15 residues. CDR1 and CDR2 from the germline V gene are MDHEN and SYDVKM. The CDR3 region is CASRNGGGGSTEAFF. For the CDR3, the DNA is TGTGCCAGCAGAAATGGGGGGGGAGGAAGCACTGAAGCTTTCTTT.

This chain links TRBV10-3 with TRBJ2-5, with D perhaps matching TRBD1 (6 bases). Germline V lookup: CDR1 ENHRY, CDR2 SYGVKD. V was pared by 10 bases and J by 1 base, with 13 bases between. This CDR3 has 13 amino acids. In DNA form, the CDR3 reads TGTGCCACCAACGGACAGTTCCAAGAGACCCAGTACTTC. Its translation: CATNGQFQETQYF.

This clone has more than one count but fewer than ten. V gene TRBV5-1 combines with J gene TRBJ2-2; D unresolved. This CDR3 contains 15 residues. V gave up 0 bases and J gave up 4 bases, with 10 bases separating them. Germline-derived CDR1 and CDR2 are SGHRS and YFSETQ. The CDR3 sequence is CASSLEGLGTGELFF. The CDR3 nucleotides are TGCGCCAGCAGCTTGGAAGGGTTGGGCACCGGGGAGCTGTTTTTT.